The clone carrying this TCR beta chain was detected only a few times. This sample is drawn from a study of blood T cell repertoires in COVID-19. Data came from immunoSEQ multiplex PCR; TCRdb stores just in-frame clones and leaves some out. The table records tens of thousands of clones, around four fifths of them present only once. Germline V lookup: CDR1 SEHNR, CDR2 FQNEAQ (reference sequence). The CDR3 covers 14 residues. The V and J ends lost 7 bases and 4 bases, in that order; junction bases with no gene match: 9. The rearrangement joins TRBV7-9 to TRBJ2-7; 8 bases align to TRBD2. Sequencing was carried out using peripheral blood. The sequence was obtained from a man in his forties or fifties with acute or convalescent COVID-19. The CDR3 protein is CASTSGGGAYEQYF. In DNA form, the CDR3 reads TGTGCCAGCACCTCCGGGGGGGGCGCGTACGAGCAGTACTTC.